The 18 T cell receptor beta chains reported below all come from one sample, sequenced in a study of breast tumors, draining lymph nodes, adjacent tissues. Axillary draining lymph nodes of breast cancer patients supplied the node samples. TCRdb re-called the multiplex PCR reads through MiXCR, storing one row per CDR3 protein. The sample lists approximately 190,000 distinct CDR3 sequences; 30% to 40% were seen once. The sample was axillary lymph node tissue. The receptors stem from a female donor with breast cancer. Some clones in this sample may be carry-over from other donors' samples.

About this clonotype itself: This may arise from a read error, as a much more abundant clone is one base away. The CDR3 loop reads CAISEEIRGEQFF. CDR3 coding DNA: TGTGCCATCAGTGAAGAGATAAGGGGAGAGCAGTTCTTC. This chain uses TRBV10-3 with TRBJ2-1; D is possibly TRBD1 (5 bases). This CDR3 is 13 amino acids long. Trimming stripped 3 bases from V and 10 bases from J, with 13 bases between. Germline CDR1 is ENHRY and CDR2 is SYGVKD.

This clonotype was counted many times. The chain recombines TRBV30 with TRBJ2-7, with 11 bases that match TRBD1. The CDR3 loop spans 13 amino acids. Germline V gene data show CDR1 as GTSNPN and CDR2 as SVGIG (reference sequence). The V and J ends lost 4 bases and 6 bases, in that order; junction bases with no gene match: 5. The DNA for the CDR3 is TGTGCCTGGACCTCCGGGACAGGGGGCGAGCAGTACTTC. Its translation is CAWTSGTGGEQYF.

With respect to this clonotype: A much larger clone lies a single base off, so this may be a read error. The V and J genes are TRBV11-2 and TRBJ2-5; the D gene is possibly TRBD2 (6 bases). The germline V gene encodes CDR1 SGHAT and CDR2 FQNNGV. CDR3 length: 11 amino acids. The CDR3 spells CASSPGETPYF. The DNA for the CDR3 is TGTGCCAGCAGCCCGGGGGAGACCCCGTACTTC.

This clonotype has a handful of counts. The rearrangement uses TRBV30 and TRBJ1-3, with TRBD1 matching 10 bases. Germline-derived CDR1 and CDR2 are GTSNPN and SVGIG (reference sequence). The CDR3 loop spans 18 amino acids. The V segment lost 5 bases and the J segment 0 bases; nucleotides outside the gene matches: 13. The CDR3 here is CAWGDRGRLPISGNTIYF. The CDR3, as DNA: TGTGCCTGGGGGGACAGGGGCCGCCTCCCCATCTCTGGAAACACCATATATTTT.

This clonotype was counted many times. The genes are TRBV20-1 and TRBJ2-2; the D call may be TRBD1 or TRBD2 (7 bases each). The CDR3 length is 16 residues. V lost 5 bases, J lost 6 bases, and 22 bases lay in between. CDR1 is DFQATT and CDR2 is SNEGSKA in the germline V gene (reference sequence). The CDR3 sequence is CSARGQGGDGSGELFF. CDR3 coding DNA: TGCAGTGCTCGAGGTCAGGGGGGGGACGGATCCGGGGAGCTGTTTTTT.

This clonotype was seen ten or more times. V is TRBV30 and J is TRBJ1-4; D gene ambiguous. CDR1 GTSNPN and CDR2 SVGIG come from the germline V gene (reference sequence). Trimming removed 4 bases from V and 0 bases from J, with 9 bases in between. The CDR3 has 14 amino acids. The DNA for the CDR3 is TGTGCCTGGAATAGAGGGCCAACTAATGAAAAACTGTTTTTT. It is translated as CAWNRGPTNEKLFF.

Ten or more counts support this clonotype. The gene calls are TRBV6-2 or TRBV6-3 and TRBJ2-7; D uncertain. V was trimmed by 2 bases and J by 3 bases, leaving 5 bases between them. CDR3 length equals 12 residues. CDR1 and CDR2 from the germline V gene are MNHEY and SVGEGT. CDR3 in DNA: TGTGCCAGCAGTTACGTCAGCTACGAGCAGTACTTC. It yields the protein CASSYVSYEQYF.

This clonotype was picked up many times. The rearrangement links TRBV20-1 to TRBJ2-5, with D possibly matching TRBD2 (6 bases). The CDR3 contains 11 residues. CDR1 and CDR2 from the germline V gene are DFQATT and SNEGSKA (reference sequence). V dropped 5 bases and J dropped 5 bases, with 9 bases sitting between them. The CDR3 sequence is CSAGGMETQYF. The CDR3, as DNA: TGCAGTGCTGGGGGGATGGAGACCCAGTACTTC.

At least ten counts were recorded for this clonotype. J is TRBJ1-5 and V is TRBV28; D not certain. Trimming stripped 3 bases from V and 5 bases from J, with 11 bases between. Germline CDR1 MDHEN, CDR2 SYDVKM. CDR3 length: 14 amino acids. The CDR3 region has the DNA TGTGCCAGCAGTTTGTACGGGTGGGATCAGCCCCAGCATTTT. It codes for CASSLYGWDQPQHF.

This clonotype has just one count. Germline and junction disagree at one end, which may indicate a read error. The genes are TRBV6-2 or TRBV6-3 and TRBJ2-2, with D unclear. The CDR3 is 15 residues long. Germline CDR1 MNHEY, CDR2 SVGEGT. The CDR3 nucleotides are TGTGCCAGCAGTCACTCGAAGGCGGCTGCCGGGGAGCTGTTTTTT. It encodes CASSHSKAAAGELFF.

V usage is TRBV5-4 and J usage is TRBJ2-3, with TRBD2 identical over 16 bases. Germline V gene sequence: CDR1 SGHNT, CDR2 YYREEE (reference sequence). The CDR3 spans 15 residues. With 4 bases clipped from V and 10 bases from J, the junction kept 6 bases outside the gene matches. Here the CDR3 DNA reads TGTGCCAGCAGCACCGGGACTAGCGGGAGGGATGCGCAGTATTTT. Protein product: CASSTGTSGRDAQYF.

This clonotype was picked up many times. The rearrangement links TRBV19 to TRBJ1-2, with 7 bases that match TRBD1. The germline CDR1 and CDR2 sequences are LNHDA and SQIVND (reference sequence). The CDR3 has 12 amino acids. With 8 bases clipped from V and 6 bases from J, the junction kept 6 bases outside the gene matches. In nucleotides, the CDR3 is TGTGCCAGTCAAGGGGGCGTGAATGGCTACACCTTC. It encodes CASQGGVNGYTF.

This chain links TRBV11-2 with TRBJ1-5; 9 bases are a match to TRBD1. The CDR3 is 14 residues long. J gave up 14 bases and V 5 bases, and 13 bases lay outside the gene matches. Germline CDR1 and CDR2: SGHAT and FQNNGV. The CDR3 DNA follows: TGTGCCAGCAGCCCCCAGGACAGGGGCTCCTACGAGCATTTT. Its protein is CASSPQDRGSYEHF.

This sequence joins TRBV20-1 and TRBJ2-5; 7 bases are a match to TRBD1. The CDR3 is 19 amino acids. V shed 3 bases, J shed 5 bases, and the junction held 24 bases outside the gene matches. Germline values: CDR1 DFQATT, CDR2 SNEGSKA (reference sequence). CDR3 in amino acids: CSASRDTDQPQTGPETQYF. Here the CDR3 DNA reads TGCAGTGCTAGCCGGGACACCGATCAGCCCCAGACAGGGCCGGAGACCCAGTACTTC.

This clonotype was seen many times. V usage is TRBV4-2 and J usage is TRBJ2-5; 7 bases match TRBD1. CDR3 length equals 15 residues. After removal of 0 bases from V and 1 base from J, the junction contained 2 bases not matched to a gene. CDR1 and CDR2 from the germline V gene are LGHNA and YNFKEQ. CDR3: CASSQEAGGQETQYF. The DNA of the CDR3 is TGTGCCAGCAGCCAAGAGGCAGGGGGCCAAGAGACCCAGTACTTC.

Ten or more counts support this clonotype. This chain connects TRBV11-2 to TRBJ1-6; 8 bases fit TRBD1. Trimming took 1 base from V and 10 from J; bases not matched to a gene: 6. The germline gives CDR1 SGHAT, CDR2 FQNNGV. The CDR3 length is 15 residues. Here the CDR3 reads CASSLGQGAESPLHF. The CDR3 region has the DNA TGTGCCAGCAGCTTAGGTCAGGGGGCAGAATCACCCCTCCACTTT.

This clonotype was seen at least ten times. The chain uses TRBV7-2 and TRBJ2-1; TRBD2 agrees at 7 bases. The trim removed 3 bases at V and 0 bases at J, leaving 2 bases unmatched. The CDR3 extends over 15 amino acids. CDR1 SGHTA and CDR2 FQGNSA come from the germline V gene. The CDR3 sequence: CASSFRTSSYNEQFF. As DNA, the CDR3 is TGTGCCAGCAGCTTTAGGACTAGCTCCTACAATGAGCAGTTCTTC.

This chain uses TRBV2 with TRBJ1-1; tentatively, D is TRBD1 (5 bases). Germline CDR1 is SNHLY and CDR2 is FYNNEI. There are 13 residues in the CDR3. The V gene lost 6 bases and the J gene lost 4 bases, with 12 bases spanning the gap. The CDR3 nucleotides are TGTGCCAGCAGCCCGGGAGGGGCCACTGAAGCTTTCTTT. Its protein product is CASSPGGATEAFF.